The 25 T cell receptor beta chains given below trace back to one sample, sequenced in a study of T cell responses to AZD1222 COVID-19 vaccine. TCRdb's table, derived via immunoSEQ multiplex PCR, lists solely in-frame clones and lacks some. The sample lists around 110,000 clones; under 90% were seen once. The sequencing used peripheral blood, collected on day 0 of AZD1222 vaccination. All receptors derive from an adult in good health.

The chain uses TRBV6-5 and TRBJ1-1; no definite D call. V was shortened by 5 bases and J by 7 bases, with 17 bases between the two germline ends. CDR3 size: 14 residues. CDR1 MNHEY and CDR2 SVGAGI come from the germline V gene. The CDR3 sequence: CASSPKVTPREAFF. The CDR3 region has the DNA TGTGCCAGCAGTCCTAAGGTGACCCCCCGTGAAGCTTTCTTT.

This chain uses TRBV15 with TRBJ2-5; TRBD2 aligns across 7 bases. This CDR3 is built from 15 residues. CDR1 is LNHNV and CDR2 is YYDKDF in the germline V gene (reference sequence). V gave up 1 base and J gave up 4 bases; unmatched junction bases: 6. The CDR3 loop is CATSRGGGSLETQYF. In DNA, the CDR3 is TGTGCCACCAGCAGAGGGGGCGGGAGCTTAGAGACCCAGTACTTC.

The chain recombines TRBV4-1 with TRBJ1-2; D unclear. The CDR3 extends over 15 amino acids. With 4 bases removed from V and 3 bases from J, the gap between germline ends came to 15 bases. Germline CDR1 MGHRA, CDR2 YSYEKL. This CDR3 is CASSPVFETDYGYTF. The DNA for the CDR3 is TGCGCCAGCAGCCCGGTTTTCGAGACGGACTATGGCTACACCTTC.

The chain uses TRBV9 and TRBJ2-1, with a tentative D call TRBD1 (5 bases). V was shortened by 3 bases and J by 5 bases, with 21 bases between the two germline ends. This CDR3 region has 17 residues. Germline V gene sequence: CDR1 SGDLS, CDR2 YYNGEE. The CDR3 DNA reads TGTGCCAGCAGCGCGGACCTAGGGGCGCGACGAGACAATGAGCAGTTCTTC. It specifies CASSADLGARRDNEQFF.

The chain is built from TRBV5-6 and TRBJ2-3; D is ambiguous. Germline V CDR1 and CDR2: SGHDT, YYEEEE. Deletions cut 0 bases from V and 3 bases from J, with 8 bases between. The CDR3 runs to 14 residues. In DNA form, the CDR3 reads TGTGCCAGCAGCTTGGGGCAGCTAACAGATACGCAGTATTTT. Translating it yields CASSLGQLTDTQYF.

The chain recombines TRBV28 with TRBJ1-5; weak D call: TRBD1 (6 bases). CDR3 length: 15 residues. Trimming removed 6 bases from V and 5 bases from J, with 17 bases in between. Germline values: CDR1 MDHEN, CDR2 SYDVKM. The CDR3 reads CASRPGQMKYQPQHF. CDR3 sequence (DNA): TGTGCCAGCAGGCCCGGACAGATGAAGTATCAGCCCCAGCATTTT.

The chain joins TRBV9 to TRBJ2-1, with D possibly being TRBD1 or TRBD2 (5 bases each). The V and J ends lost 6 bases and 5 bases respectively, with 15 bases between them. Germline V gene lookup returns CDR1 SGDLS and CDR2 YYNGEE. CDR3 length: 14 amino acids. The CDR3 protein is CASNTGTTHNEQFF. The CDR3 nucleotides read TGTGCCAGCAATACCGGGACCACCCACAATGAGCAGTTCTTC.

This clone was seen only once. This rearrangement joins TRBV19 to TRBJ1-1; tentatively, D is TRBD1 (5 bases). Germline V CDR1 and CDR2: LNHDA, SQIVND (reference sequence). V was cut by 7 bases and J by 5 bases, with 17 bases left in between. The CDR3 extends over 14 amino acids. CDR3 sequence: CASNWGSSVTEAFF. CDR3 sequence (DNA): TGTGCCAGTAATTGGGGGTCCTCGGTAACTGAAGCTTTCTTT.

The chain combines TRBV5-5 with TRBJ2-7; D unclear. Trimming left V 0 bases short and J 0 bases short, with 10 bases between. CDR1 is SGHKS, CDR2 YYEKEE, per germline (reference sequence). CDR3 length: 15 amino acids. The CDR3 DNA reads TGTGCCAGCAGCTTGGAATACGGTAGCTCCTACGAGCAGTACTTC. Residues: CASSLEYGSSYEQYF.

This chain links TRBV10-1 with TRBJ1-1; D not certain. V was shortened by 4 bases and J by 5 bases, with 8 bases between the two germline ends. Looked up from germline, CDR1 is WNHNN and CDR2 is SYGVQD (reference sequence). The CDR3 has 12 residues. The CDR3 nucleotides read TGCGCCAGCAGTGCCCTAGGGACTGAAGCTTTCTTT. Its translation: CASSALGTEAFF.

V and J are TRBV2 and TRBJ2-3; D is possibly TRBD1 (6 bases). CDR3 size: 15 residues. V gave up 3 bases and J gave up 1 base, with 11 bases separating them. The germline V gene encodes CDR1 SNHLY and CDR2 FYNNEI. The CDR3 is CASSDMRTGTDTQYF. CDR3 bases: TGTGCCAGCAGTGACATGAGGACAGGCACAGATACGCAGTATTTT.

V and J are TRBV29-1 and TRBJ2-3; D ambiguous. This CDR3 is 13 amino acids long. Germline V gene data show CDR1 as SQVTM and CDR2 as ANQGSEA. V dropped 3 bases and J dropped 2 bases, with 9 bases sitting between them. For the CDR3, the DNA is TGCAGCGTTGACTCCGGTCACACAGATACGCAGTATTTT. The encoded protein is CSVDSGHTDTQYF.

V is TRBV18 and J is TRBJ1-4; D may be TRBD1 (5 bases). Looked up from germline, CDR1 is KGHSH and CDR2 is LQKENI. V lost 3 bases, J lost 0 bases, and 8 bases lay in between. The CDR3 extends over 15 amino acids. This chain's CDR3 is CASSPDSSTNEKLFF. The CDR3 nucleotides read TGTGCCAGCTCACCCGACAGCTCAACTAATGAAAAACTGTTTTTT.

V gene TRBV29-1 combines with J gene TRBJ1-1; unclear D gene. Trimming left V 7 bases short and J 1 base short, with 4 bases between. This CDR3 is built from 10 residues. Germline CDR1 and CDR2: SQVTM and ANQGSEA. CDR3 in DNA: TGCAGCGCCTCGAACACTGAAGCTTTCTTT. This codes for CSASNTEAFF.

The rearrangement joins TRBV19 to TRBJ2-5; the D gene is possibly TRBD1 (6 bases). CDR1 and CDR2 from the germline V gene are LNHDA and SQIVND (reference sequence). The V end lost 1 base, the J end lost 4 bases, and 13 bases lay between the germline ends. The CDR3 runs to 15 residues. The CDR3 loop is CASSIGRTVRETQYF. Here the CDR3 DNA reads TGTGCCAGTAGTATAGGGAGGACAGTAAGAGAGACCCAGTACTTC. Using reference TRBV19 and TRBJ2-5 for the parts outside the CDR3, the full variable domain is DGGITQSPKYLFRKEGQNVTLSCEQNLNHDAMYWYRQDPGQGLRLIYYSQIVNDFQKGDIAEGYSVSREKKESFPLTVTSAQKNPTAFYLCASSIGRTVRETQYFGPGTRLLVL.

The sample holds a few counts of this clone. The genes are TRBV4-2 and TRBJ2-7, with a weak D call TRBD2 (6 bases). Germline CDR1 reads LGHNA; CDR2 reads YNFKEQ. V was pared by 0 bases and J by 2 bases, with 8 bases between. The CDR3 has 14 amino acids. The CDR3 DNA is TGTGCCAGCAGCCAAGATTGGGGGGCCTACGAGCAGTACTTC. Translation: CASSQDWGAYEQYF.

The V gene is TRBV19, the J gene TRBJ1-6; tentative D call: TRBD1 (5 bases). V was pared by 5 bases and J by 7 bases, with 12 bases between. The germline gives CDR1 LNHDA, CDR2 SQIVND (reference sequence). This CDR3 contains 14 residues. The CDR3 loop is CASSGTDFNSPLHF. The CDR3 coding sequence is TGTGCCAGTAGTGGGACGGATTTCAATTCACCCCTCCACTTT.

This chain links TRBV2 with TRBJ1-4, with D possibly matching TRBD1 (6 bases). Between the trimmed V and J ends, which lost 7 bases and 0 bases, there was a span of 15 bases. CDR1 SNHLY and CDR2 FYNNEI come from the germline V gene. The CDR3 length is 16 residues. The CDR3 spells CASNYRAVATNEKLFF. The CDR3 DNA reads as TGTGCCAGCAACTACAGGGCGGTGGCAACTAATGAAAAACTGTTTTTT.

The chain carries TRBV6-1 and TRBJ2-7; D ambiguous. Trimming cost V 2 bases and J 5 bases, with 7 bases left between them. The CDR3 has 12 amino acids. Germline CDR1 MNHNS, CDR2 SASEGT. The CDR3 DNA sequence: TGTGCCAGCAGTGAATTAAGGGACGAGCAGTACTTC. This encodes CASSELRDEQYF.

CDR3 bases: TGCGCCAGCAGCCAAAGATTCAGGGGCTCCTACGAGCAGTACTTC. Translated: CASSQRFRGSYEQYF. The chain combines TRBV4-3 with TRBJ2-7, with D possibly TRBD1 on 6 matching bases. V was cut by 2 bases and J by 0 bases, with 11 bases left in between. This CDR3 is built from 15 residues. Germline lookup yields CDR1 LGHNA and CDR2 YSLEER.

This chain joins TRBV7-3 and TRBJ2-5; TRBD1 or TRBD2 may be the D gene (5 bases each). The length of the CDR3 is 15 residues. Per the germline V gene, CDR1 is SGHTA and CDR2 is FQGTGA. V lost 3 bases and J 4 bases, leaving 15 bases between the germline ends. CDR3 DNA: TGTGCCAGCAGCTTGAGCAGGGCCGGAGGAGAGACCCAGTACTTC. Translating gives CASSLSRAGGETQYF. Looking up the rest from reference TRBV7-3 and TRBJ2-5 gives the full variable domain: GAGVSQTPSNKVTEKGKYVELRCDPISGHTALYWYRQSLGQGPEFLIYFQGTGAADDSGLPNDRFFAVRPEGSVSTLKIQRTERGDSAVYLCASSLSRAGGETQYFGPGTRLLVL.

The rearrangement links TRBV19 to TRBJ1-1; D gene uncertain. CDR1 is LNHDA, CDR2 SQIVND, per germline (reference sequence). Trimming removed 7 bases from V and 3 bases from J, with 9 bases in between. CDR3 length equals 12 residues. This CDR3 is CASTFQDTEAFF. The CDR3 coding sequence is TGTGCCAGTACATTCCAGGACACTGAAGCTTTCTTT.

The chain has TRBV29-1 and TRBJ2-3, with 16 bases that match TRBD2. The CDR3 has 18 residues. Germline values: CDR1 SQVTM, CDR2 ANQGSEA. The V and J ends lost 6 bases and 1 base, in that order; junction bases with no gene match: 10. The chain's CDR3 is CSVTPGTSGRVRTDTQYF. CDR3 DNA: TGCAGCGTGACCCCCGGGACTAGCGGGAGGGTGCGCACAGATACGCAGTATTTT.

This clone was seen a single time. The chain combines TRBV5-6 with TRBJ2-2; D call uncertain. Trimming took off 0 bases at V and 5 bases at J, with 11 bases between the two ends. The CDR3 extends over 15 amino acids. Germline CDR1 reads SGHDT; CDR2 reads YYEEEE. Written as DNA, the CDR3 is TGTGCCAGCAGCTTGGACAATTATAGGACCGGGGAGCTGTTTTTT. Translation: CASSLDNYRTGELFF.

The chain couples TRBV28 to TRBJ1-2, with a possible D match to TRBD1 (6 bases). The V end lost 7 bases, the J end lost 6 bases, and 18 bases lay between the germline ends. The CDR3 is made up of 14 amino acids. The germline CDR1 and CDR2 sequences are MDHEN and SYDVKM. This CDR3 is CASTSRGRVNGYTF. CDR3 nucleotide sequence: TGTGCCAGCACCTCCCGGGGGCGCGTCAATGGCTACACCTTC.